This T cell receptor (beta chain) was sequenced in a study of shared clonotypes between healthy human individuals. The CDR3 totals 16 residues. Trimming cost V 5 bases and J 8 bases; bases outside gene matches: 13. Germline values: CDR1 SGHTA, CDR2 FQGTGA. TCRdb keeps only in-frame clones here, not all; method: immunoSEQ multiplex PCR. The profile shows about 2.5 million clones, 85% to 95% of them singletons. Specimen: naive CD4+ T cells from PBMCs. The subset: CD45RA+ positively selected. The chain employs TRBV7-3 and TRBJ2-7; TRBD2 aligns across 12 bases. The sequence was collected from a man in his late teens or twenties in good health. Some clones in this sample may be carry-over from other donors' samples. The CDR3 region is CASSASRSSGRAQQYF. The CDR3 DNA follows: TGTGCCAGCAGCGCATCCCGGTCTAGCGGGAGGGCCCAGCAGTACTTC. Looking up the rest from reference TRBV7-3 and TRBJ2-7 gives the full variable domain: GAGVSQTPSNKVTEKGKYVELRCDPISGHTALYWYRQSLGQGPEFLIYFQGTGAADDSGLPNDRFFAVRPEGSVSTLKIQRTERGDSAVYLCASSASRSSGRAQQYFGPGTRLTVT.